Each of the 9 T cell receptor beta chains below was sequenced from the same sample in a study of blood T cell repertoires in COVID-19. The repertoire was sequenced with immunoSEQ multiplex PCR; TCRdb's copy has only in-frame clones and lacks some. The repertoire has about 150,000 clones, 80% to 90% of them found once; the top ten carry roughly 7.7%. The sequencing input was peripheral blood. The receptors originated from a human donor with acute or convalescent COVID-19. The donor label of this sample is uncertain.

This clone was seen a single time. CDR3 DNA: TGTGCCAGTAGTTCCCTTGGGGCAGGGAACTACGAGCAGTACTTC. Amino acid sequence: CASSSLGAGNYEQYF. V and J are TRBV19 and TRBJ2-7; possibly TRBD1 for D (5 bases). Trimming pared 5 bases from V and 3 bases from J, leaving 17 bases between. The V gene's germline CDR1 is LNHDA and CDR2 SQIVND (reference sequence). This CDR3 has 15 residues.

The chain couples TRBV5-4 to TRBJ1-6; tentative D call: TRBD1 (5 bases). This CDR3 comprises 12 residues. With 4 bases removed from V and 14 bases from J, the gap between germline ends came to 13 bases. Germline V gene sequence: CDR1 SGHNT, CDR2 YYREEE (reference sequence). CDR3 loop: CASSPTGGTLHF. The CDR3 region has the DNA TGTGCCAGCAGCCCCACGGGGGGAACCCTCCACTTT.

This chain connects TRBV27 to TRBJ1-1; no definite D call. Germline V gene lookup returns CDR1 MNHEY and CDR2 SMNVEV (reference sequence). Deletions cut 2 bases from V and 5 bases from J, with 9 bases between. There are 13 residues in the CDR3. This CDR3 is CASSLVEGTEAFF. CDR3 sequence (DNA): TGTGCCAGCAGTTTAGTTGAGGGTACTGAAGCTTTCTTT.

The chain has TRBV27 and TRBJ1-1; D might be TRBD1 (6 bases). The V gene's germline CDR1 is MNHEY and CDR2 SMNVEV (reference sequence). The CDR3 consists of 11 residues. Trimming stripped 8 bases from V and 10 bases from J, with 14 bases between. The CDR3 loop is CASGQPRGAFF. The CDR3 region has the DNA TGTGCCAGCGGACAGCCTAGGGGAGCTTTCTTT.

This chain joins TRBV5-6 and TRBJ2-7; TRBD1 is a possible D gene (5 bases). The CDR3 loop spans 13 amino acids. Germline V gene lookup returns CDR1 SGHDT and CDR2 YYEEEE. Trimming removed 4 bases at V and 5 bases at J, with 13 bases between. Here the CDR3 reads CASSAAGKDEQYV. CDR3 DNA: TGTGCCAGCAGCGCGGCAGGGAAAGACGAGCAGTACGTC.

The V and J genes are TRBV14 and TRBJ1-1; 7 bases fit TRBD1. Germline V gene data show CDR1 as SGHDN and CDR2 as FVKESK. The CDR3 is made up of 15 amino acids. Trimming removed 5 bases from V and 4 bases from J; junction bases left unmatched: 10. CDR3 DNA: TGTGCCAGCAGCTCCCAGGGGGGTTTGGGCACTGAAGCTTTCTTT. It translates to CASSSQGGLGTEAFF.

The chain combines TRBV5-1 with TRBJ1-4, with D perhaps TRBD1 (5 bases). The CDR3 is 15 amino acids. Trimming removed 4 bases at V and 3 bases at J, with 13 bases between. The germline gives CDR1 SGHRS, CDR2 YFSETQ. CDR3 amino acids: CASSPGGMPNEKLFF. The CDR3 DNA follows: TGCGCCAGCAGCCCGGGGGGGATGCCTAATGAAAAACTGTTTTTT.

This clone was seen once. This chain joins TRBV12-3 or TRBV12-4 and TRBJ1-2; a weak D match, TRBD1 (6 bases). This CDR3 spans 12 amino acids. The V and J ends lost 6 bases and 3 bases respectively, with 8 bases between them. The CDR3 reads CASRQGDYGYTF. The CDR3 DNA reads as TGTGCCAGCAGACAGGGAGACTATGGCTACACCTTC.

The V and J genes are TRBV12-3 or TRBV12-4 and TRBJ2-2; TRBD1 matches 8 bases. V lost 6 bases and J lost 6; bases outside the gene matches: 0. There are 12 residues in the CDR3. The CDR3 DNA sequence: TGTGCCAGCAGGGACAGGGCCGGGGAGCTGTTTTTT. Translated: CASRDRAGELFF.